This T cell receptor (beta chain) originates from a study of identical twins. Using its own MiXCR run on the 5' RACE reads, TCRdb lists one record per CDR3 protein. The sample records 400,000 to 500,000 distinct CDR3 sequences, about 18% being singletons. Germline V gives CDR1 SGHRS, CDR2 YFSETQ. The CDR3 runs to 15 residues. Between the trimmed V and J ends, which lost 2 bases and 3 bases, there was a span of 12 bases. Sequencing was performed on naive T cells sorted from blood. This sequence was found in a man between 50 and 59 years old in good health. The genes are TRBV5-1 and TRBJ1-5; D is possibly TRBD1 (6 bases). The CDR3 coding sequence is TGCGCCAGCAGCTTATCAGGGGACACCAATCAGCCCCAGCATTTT. It is translated as CASSLSGDTNQPQHF.